Listed below are T cell receptor beta chains from one sample, sequenced in a study of regulatory T cells in long-lasting Graves disease. TCRdb re-called the multiplex PCR reads with MiXCR, one entry per CDR3 protein. This sample carries around 460,000 distinct CDR3 sequences, roughly 23% of them seen once, and the ten largest clones take around 13%. This specimen was peripheral blood mononuclear cells (PBMCs), taken when the disease was refractory, from a patient treated with antithyroid drugs. Receptor source: a female donor with Graves disease. The CDR3 runs from the conserved cysteine through the conserved F or W. D genes are given only for firm matches. For some rows the clone size is stated as once, few or many, or as a class when expanded; others skip it.

cdr3_aa: CASSLLTGAYEQYF
cdr3_nt: TGTGCCAGCAGCCTGTTGACAGGGGCCTACGAGCAGTACTTC
j_call: TRBJ2-7
clone_size: few
v_call: TRBV11-2
d_call: TRBD1

cdr3_aa: CASSYPPGVQETQYF
cdr3_nt: TGTGCCAGCAGTTACCCCCCAGGAGTACAAGAGACCCAGTACTTC
j_call: TRBJ2-5
clone_size: -
v_call: TRBV6-5
d_call: -

cdr3_aa: CASSLGTSGIQETQYF
cdr3_nt: TGTGCCAGCAGCCTCGGGACTAGCGGTATCCAAGAGACCCAGTACTTC
j_call: TRBJ2-5
clone_size: few
v_call: TRBV5-8
d_call: TRBD2

cdr3_aa: CSAKTSGGPPYF
cdr3_nt: TGCAGTGCTAAGACTAGCGGGGGACCTCCGTACTTC
j_call: TRBJ2-7
clone_size: -
v_call: TRBV20-1
d_call: TRBD2

cdr3_aa: CASSPRRGGLITNEKLFF
cdr3_nt: TGTGCCAGCAGCCCCCGTCGAGGGGGGTTAATCACTAATGAAAAACTGTTTTTT
j_call: TRBJ1-4
clone_size: few
v_call: TRBV3-1
d_call: -

cdr3_aa: CSARTDRDQPQHF
cdr3_nt: TGCAGTGCTAGAACCGACAGAGATCAGCCCCAGCATTTT
j_call: TRBJ1-5
clone_size: many
v_call: TRBV20-1
d_call: -

cdr3_aa: CASRTGSPETQYF
cdr3_nt: TGTGCCAGCAGGACAGGGTCCCCTGAGACCCAGTACTTC
j_call: TRBJ2-5
clone_size: many
v_call: TRBV6-1
d_call: TRBD1

cdr3_aa: CASSLTGGAKNIQYF
cdr3_nt: TGTGCCAGCAGTTTAACGGGGGGAGCCAAAAACATTCAGTACTTC
j_call: TRBJ2-4
clone_size: many
v_call: TRBV28
d_call: TRBD2

cdr3_aa: CASSSRPGTYEQYF
cdr3_nt: TGTGCCAGCAGTTCAAGACCCGGGACCTACGAGCAGTACTTC
j_call: TRBJ2-7
clone_size: few
v_call: TRBV27
d_call: -

cdr3_aa: CAWGTGLTNYGYTF
cdr3_nt: TGTGCCTGGGGGACAGGGCTGACTAACTATGGCTACACCTTC
j_call: TRBJ1-2
clone_size: -
v_call: TRBV30
d_call: TRBD1

cdr3_aa: CAISDSSGGVNTQYF
cdr3_nt: TGTGCCATCAGTGACTCTAGCGGGGGGGTGAATACGCAGTATTTT
j_call: TRBJ2-3
clone_size: -
v_call: TRBV10-3
d_call: TRBD2

cdr3_aa: CASRSRPALEETQYF
cdr3_nt: TGTGCCAGCCGATCCCGGCCAGCCCTAGAAGAGACCCAGTACTTC
j_call: TRBJ2-5
clone_size: -
v_call: TRBV27
d_call: -

cdr3_aa: CAISESVGESGYTF
cdr3_nt: TGTGCCATCAGTGAGTCGGTAGGGGAGAGTGGCTACACCTTC
j_call: TRBJ1-2
clone_size: many
v_call: TRBV10-3
d_call: -

cdr3_aa: CASSYNAIVGDTQYF
cdr3_nt: TGTGCCAGCAGTTACAACGCCATAGTGGGTGATACGCAGTATTTT
j_call: TRBJ2-3
clone_size: -
v_call: TRBV12-3/TRBV12-4
d_call: -

cdr3_aa: CAWSPGTTDTQYF
cdr3_nt: TGTGCCTGGAGTCCCGGGACCACAGATACGCAGTATTTT
j_call: TRBJ2-3
clone_size: -
v_call: TRBV30
d_call: -

cdr3_aa: CASSLHRGGTEAFF
cdr3_nt: TGTGCCAGCAGCTTACACAGGGGGGGGACTGAAGCTTTCTTT
j_call: TRBJ1-1
clone_size: -
v_call: TRBV13
d_call: TRBD1

cdr3_aa: CASALAGGFAYEQYF
cdr3_nt: TGTGCCAGCGCGCTAGCGGGGGGTTTCGCCTACGAGCAGTACTTC
j_call: TRBJ2-7
clone_size: -
v_call: TRBV7-9
d_call: TRBD2

cdr3_aa: CASSLGVGGYTF
cdr3_nt: TGTGCCAGCAGTTTGGGGGTAGGTGGCTACACCTTC
j_call: TRBJ1-2
clone_size: many
v_call: TRBV6-5
d_call: -

cdr3_aa: CASSQDNRREAKNIQYF
cdr3_nt: TGTGCCAGCAGCCAAGATAACAGGCGAGAAGCCAAAAACATTCAGTACTTC
j_call: TRBJ2-4
clone_size: -
v_call: TRBV3-2
d_call: -

cdr3_aa: CASSLVSTGNTEAFF
cdr3_nt: TGTGCCAGCAGCTTAGTTTCGACAGGGAACACTGAAGCTTTCTTT
j_call: TRBJ1-1
clone_size: many
v_call: TRBV11-2
d_call: -

cdr3_aa: CSAREGWRGGGEQYF
cdr3_nt: TGCAGTGCTAGAGAGGGATGGCGGGGGGGCGGCGAGCAGTACTTC
j_call: TRBJ2-7
clone_size: -
v_call: TRBV20-1
d_call: TRBD2

cdr3_aa: CASRGRDGELFF
cdr3_nt: TGTGCCAGCAGGGGGAGGGACGGGGAGCTGTTTTTT
j_call: TRBJ2-2
clone_size: few
v_call: TRBV11-2
d_call: TRBD2

cdr3_aa: CASSIRGFREAFF
cdr3_nt: TGTGCCAGTAGTATACGAGGATTTAGAGAAGCTTTCTTT
j_call: TRBJ1-1
clone_size: -
v_call: TRBV19
d_call: -

cdr3_aa: CASTLLSGSGQPQHF
cdr3_nt: TGTGCCAGTACCCTCCTCTCAGGGTCGGGTCAGCCCCAGCATTTT
j_call: TRBJ1-5
clone_size: -
v_call: TRBV19
d_call: -

cdr3_aa: CASNQGGETQYF
cdr3_nt: TGTGCCAGCAACCAGGGGGGAGAGACCCAGTACTTC
j_call: TRBJ2-5
clone_size: many
v_call: TRBV2
d_call: -

cdr3_aa: CASRGQGGTGELFF
cdr3_nt: TGTGCCAGCAGGGGACAGGGGGGCACCGGGGAGCTGTTTTTT
j_call: TRBJ2-2
clone_size: -
v_call: TRBV28
d_call: TRBD1

cdr3_aa: CASSQDTVSSYNEQFF
cdr3_nt: TGCGCCAGCAGCCAAGATACGGTGAGCTCCTACAATGAGCAGTTCTTC
j_call: TRBJ2-1
clone_size: few
v_call: TRBV4-3
d_call: -

cdr3_aa: CSVRDRGRVKLFF
cdr3_nt: TGCAGCGTACGGGACAGGGGGCGAGTAAAACTGTTTTTT
j_call: TRBJ1-4
clone_size: many
v_call: TRBV29-1
d_call: TRBD1

cdr3_aa: CASSSDRAASYEQYF
cdr3_nt: TGTGCCAGCAGCTCCGACAGGGCTGCATCCTACGAGCAGTACTTC
j_call: TRBJ2-7
clone_size: -
v_call: TRBV7-9
d_call: TRBD1

cdr3_aa: CASEGGGRSEQYF
cdr3_nt: TGTGCCAGCGAGGGAGGGGGCAGGAGCGAGCAGTACTTC
j_call: TRBJ2-7
clone_size: -
v_call: TRBV6-1
d_call: -

cdr3_aa: CASSQGGGDNYGYTF
cdr3_nt: TGTGCCAGCAGCCAAGGTGGCGGGGATAACTATGGCTACACCTTC
j_call: TRBJ1-2
clone_size: few
v_call: TRBV3-1
d_call: -

cdr3_aa: CSVVQGPYEQYF
cdr3_nt: TGCAGCGTTGTCCAGGGCCCGTACGAGCAGTACTTC
j_call: TRBJ2-7
clone_size: -
v_call: TRBV29-1
d_call: -

cdr3_aa: CASSHRDTHTEAFF
cdr3_nt: TGTGCCAGCAGTCACAGAGACACCCACACTGAAGCTTTCTTT
j_call: TRBJ1-1
clone_size: many
v_call: TRBV28
d_call: -

cdr3_aa: CASSRWGQGTGANVLTF
cdr3_nt: TGTGCCAGCAGCCGCTGGGGACAGGGAACTGGGGCCAACGTCCTGACTTTC
j_call: TRBJ2-6
clone_size: once
v_call: TRBV4-2
d_call: TRBD1

cdr3_aa: CASRPAAWGGTDTQYF
cdr3_nt: TGCGCCAGCCGTCCGGCCGCATGGGGGGGCACAGATACGCAGTATTTT
j_call: TRBJ2-3
clone_size: few
v_call: TRBV5-1
d_call: -

cdr3_aa: CASSYSNQGSTEAFF
cdr3_nt: TGTGCCAGCAGTTACTCGAACCAGGGAAGCACTGAAGCTTTCTTT
j_call: TRBJ1-1
clone_size: many
v_call: TRBV6-9
d_call: -

cdr3_aa: CASSYDRSGTYEQYF
cdr3_nt: TGTGCCAGCAGTTACGACAGGTCAGGGACCTACGAGCAGTACTTC
j_call: TRBJ2-7
clone_size: many
v_call: TRBV6-2/TRBV6-3
d_call: -

cdr3_aa: CASSLAGRSSASGNTIYF
cdr3_nt: TGTGCCAGCAGCTTGGCCGGCAGATCGTCAGCCTCTGGAAACACCATATATTTT
j_call: TRBJ1-3
clone_size: -
v_call: TRBV5-5
d_call: -

cdr3_aa: CASSHRRGVGYTF
cdr3_nt: TGTGCCAGCAGCCACCGGAGGGGCGTCGGCTACACCTTC
j_call: TRBJ1-2
clone_size: many
v_call: TRBV6-1
d_call: -

cdr3_aa: CASRMDRTGELFF
cdr3_nt: TGCGCCAGCAGGATGGACAGAACCGGGGAGCTGTTTTTT
j_call: TRBJ2-2
clone_size: many
v_call: TRBV5-1
d_call: -

cdr3_aa: CASSYAPGTGRYGYTF
cdr3_nt: TGTGCCAGCAGTTACGCCCCCGGGACAGGACGTTATGGCTACACCTTC
j_call: TRBJ1-2
clone_size: many
v_call: TRBV6-5
d_call: TRBD1

cdr3_aa: CASRRGSPFGYTF
cdr3_nt: TGTGCCAGCCGGCGGGGTTCGCCCTTCGGCTACACCTTC
j_call: TRBJ1-2
clone_size: few
v_call: TRBV6-1
d_call: -

cdr3_aa: CASSQDVSGDEQYF
cdr3_nt: TGCGCCAGCAGCCAAGACGTTTCAGGGGACGAGCAGTACTTC
j_call: TRBJ2-7
clone_size: -
v_call: TRBV4-3
d_call: -

cdr3_aa: CAATGGDEKLFF
cdr3_nt: TGTGCCGCCACAGGGGGGGATGAAAAACTGTTTTTT
j_call: TRBJ1-4
clone_size: many
v_call: TRBV28
d_call: TRBD1

cdr3_aa: CATSRASTGGGQPQHF
cdr3_nt: TGTGCCACCAGCAGAGCAAGTACAGGGGGAGGTCAGCCCCAGCATTTT
j_call: TRBJ1-5
clone_size: few
v_call: TRBV15
d_call: TRBD1

cdr3_aa: CASSITGIEPQHF
cdr3_nt: TGTGCCAGTAGTATTACTGGTATAGAGCCCCAGCATTTT
j_call: TRBJ1-5
clone_size: -
v_call: TRBV19
d_call: -

cdr3_aa: CASSLTGSSTGELFF
cdr3_nt: TGCGCCAGCAGCTTGACAGGGTCATCGACCGGGGAGCTGTTTTTT
j_call: TRBJ2-2
clone_size: many
v_call: TRBV5-1
d_call: -

cdr3_aa: CASRGLMSNQPQHF
cdr3_nt: TGTGCCAGCAGGGGATTGATGAGCAATCAGCCCCAGCATTTT
j_call: TRBJ1-5
clone_size: many
v_call: TRBV28
d_call: -

cdr3_aa: CASMGPEAFF
cdr3_nt: TGTGCCAGTATGGGCCCTGAAGCTTTCTTT
j_call: TRBJ1-1
clone_size: many
v_call: TRBV19
d_call: -

cdr3_aa: CAWRVGGVGNTIYF
cdr3_nt: TGTGCCTGGAGAGTCGGGGGCGTTGGAAACACCATATATTTT
j_call: TRBJ1-3
clone_size: -
v_call: TRBV30
d_call: -

cdr3_aa: CASRRDVGETQYF
cdr3_nt: TGTGCCAGCAGGCGCGATGTGGGGGAGACCCAGTACTTC
j_call: TRBJ2-5
clone_size: many
v_call: TRBV2
d_call: -

cdr3_aa: CASSYPLSSYEQYF
cdr3_nt: TGTGCCAGCAGTTATCCCCTGAGCTCCTACGAGCAGTACTTC
j_call: TRBJ2-7
clone_size: many
v_call: TRBV12-3/TRBV12-4
d_call: -

cdr3_aa: CASSPSAGPSNQPQHF
cdr3_nt: TGTGCCAGCAGTCCATCGGCAGGGCCTAGCAATCAGCCCCAGCATTTT
j_call: TRBJ1-5
clone_size: few
v_call: TRBV28
d_call: -